These T cell receptor beta chains were read from a single sample in a study of blood T cell repertoires in COVID-19. Profiled with immunoSEQ multiplex PCR; TCRdb holds only in-frame clones, not every one. The sample contains about 280,000 clones, approximately 85% of which appear only once. Sequencing input: peripheral blood. These receptors came from a man between 50 and 59 years old with active or convalescent COVID-19. Both conserved end residues are part of each CDR3. The order of the fields is V gene, clone size, D gene, J gene, CDR3 protein, CDR3 DNA. A D gene is named only where the DNA matches it firmly. Not all rows give a size; the values are once, few, many and, for expanded clones, a class.

V gene: TRBV7-7; clone size: once; D gene: NA; J gene: TRBJ2-5; CDR3 protein: CASSKGRGGWGQETQYF; CDR3 DNA: TGTGCCAGCAGCAAGGGACGGGGAGGCTGGGGACAAGAGACCCAGTACTTC
V gene: TRBV12-3/TRBV12-4; clone size: NA; D gene: NA; J gene: TRBJ1-5; CDR3 protein: CASSIDSTWPQHF; CDR3 DNA: TGTGCCAGCAGTATAGACAGCACTTGGCCCCAGCATTTT
V gene: TRBV27; clone size: once; D gene: NA; J gene: TRBJ2-7; CDR3 protein: CASSKGRGAGEQYF; CDR3 DNA: TGTGCCAGCAGTAAGGGGCGAGGGGCGGGGGAGCAGTACTTC
V gene: TRBV27; clone size: NA; D gene: NA; J gene: TRBJ2-6; CDR3 protein: CASSLRSGANVLTF; CDR3 DNA: TGTGCCAGCAGTTTGAGGTCTGGGGCCAACGTCCTGACTTTC
V gene: TRBV28; clone size: NA; D gene: TRBD1; J gene: TRBJ1-6; CDR3 protein: CASSLPRDRGTNSPLHF; CDR3 DNA: TGTGCCAGCAGTTTACCTAGGGACAGGGGTACGAATTCACCCCTCCACTTT
V gene: TRBV12-5; clone size: NA; D gene: NA; J gene: TRBJ2-5; CDR3 protein: CASGLGTPPETQYF; CDR3 DNA: TGTGCTAGTGGTTTGGGAACACCGCCCGAGACCCAGTACTTC
V gene: TRBV20-1; clone size: NA; D gene: NA; J gene: TRBJ2-1; CDR3 protein: CSASFRGSYNEQFF; CDR3 DNA: TGCAGTGCTAGTTTCCGGGGTTCCTACAATGAGCAGTTCTTC
V gene: TRBV19; clone size: NA; D gene: NA; J gene: TRBJ1-4; CDR3 protein: CASSSRQRATNEKLFF; CDR3 DNA: TGTGCCAGTAGTTCAAGACAGCGCGCAACTAATGAAAAACTGTTTTTT
V gene: TRBV30; clone size: NA; D gene: TRBD1; J gene: TRBJ2-7; CDR3 protein: CAWSEGTAYEQYF; CDR3 DNA: TGTGCCTGGAGTGAAGGGACAGCCTACGAGCAGTACTTC
V gene: TRBV6-5; clone size: NA; D gene: NA; J gene: TRBJ1-5; CDR3 protein: CASSPRWQGNQPQHF; CDR3 DNA: TGTGCCAGCAGTCCTCGATGGCAGGGCAATCAGCCCCAGCATTTT
V gene: TRBV6-2/TRBV6-3; clone size: NA; D gene: NA; J gene: TRBJ1-2; CDR3 protein: CASSYSITGTYGYTF; CDR3 DNA: TGTGCCAGCAGTTACTCGATAACAGGGACCTATGGCTACACCTTC
V gene: TRBV27; clone size: NA; D gene: NA; J gene: TRBJ1-5; CDR3 protein: CASSPSPGLNQPQHF; CDR3 DNA: TGTGCCAGCAGCCCCTCCCCGGGACTCAATCAGCCCCAGCATTTT
V gene: TRBV12-3/TRBV12-4; clone size: NA; D gene: NA; J gene: TRBJ2-1; CDR3 protein: CASSRLPYEQFF; CDR3 DNA: TGTGCCAGCAGCCGTCTACCATATGAGCAGTTCTTC
V gene: TRBV4-3; clone size: NA; D gene: NA; J gene: TRBJ1-2; CDR3 protein: CASSQEPGPYGYTF; CDR3 DNA: TGCGCCAGCAGCCAAGAACCAGGGCCCTATGGCTACACCTTC
V gene: TRBV28; clone size: NA; D gene: TRBD1; J gene: TRBJ2-3; CDR3 protein: CASRTPPGGYTDTQYF; CDR3 DNA: TGTGCCAGCAGGACCCCACCAGGGGGATACACAGATACGCAGTATTTT
V gene: TRBV29-1; clone size: NA; D gene: TRBD2; J gene: TRBJ2-1; CDR3 protein: CSVEAPGGWQFF; CDR3 DNA: TGCAGCGTTGAAGCCCCGGGGGGTTGGCAGTTCTTC
V gene: TRBV2; clone size: NA; D gene: NA; J gene: TRBJ2-3; CDR3 protein: CASSEATNTDTQYF; CDR3 DNA: TGTGCCAGCAGTGAAGCGACAAACACAGATACGCAGTATTTT
V gene: TRBV3-1/TRBV3-2; clone size: NA; D gene: TRBD1; J gene: TRBJ1-5; CDR3 protein: CASSQNTGTGAQPQHF; CDR3 DNA: TGTGCCAGCAGCCAAAACACCGGGACAGGGGCTCAGCCCCAGCATTTT
V gene: TRBV9; clone size: NA; D gene: TRBD2; J gene: TRBJ2-2; CDR3 protein: CASTPAGDPNTGELFF; CDR3 DNA: TGTGCCAGCACCCCCGCGGGGGACCCTAACACCGGGGAGCTGTTTTTT
V gene: TRBV4-2; clone size: NA; D gene: NA; J gene: TRBJ2-2; CDR3 protein: CASSQDGSEGRRPGELFF; CDR3 DNA: TGTGCCAGCAGCCAAGATGGGTCAGAGGGGAGGAGGCCCGGGGAGCTGTTTTTT
V gene: TRBV7-8; clone size: few; D gene: NA; J gene: TRBJ2-7; CDR3 protein: CASSPYRVTSSYEQYF; CDR3 DNA: TGTGCCAGCAGCCCCTACCGTGTGACTAGCTCCTACGAGCAGTACTTC
V gene: TRBV5-1; clone size: once; D gene: TRBD1; J gene: TRBJ1-1; CDR3 protein: CASSLNAGGNTEAFF; CDR3 DNA: TGCGCCAGCAGCTTGAACGCAGGGGGCAACACTGAAGCTTTCTTT
V gene: TRBV18; clone size: NA; D gene: TRBD1; J gene: TRBJ2-2; CDR3 protein: CASSPSGQGLRTGELFF; CDR3 DNA: TGTGCCAGCTCACCTTCTGGACAGGGGTTGAGGACCGGGGAGCTGTTTTTT
V gene: TRBV30; clone size: NA; D gene: NA; J gene: TRBJ2-2; CDR3 protein: CAWSRMGQGTPGSCFF; CDR3 DNA: NA
V gene: TRBV19; clone size: NA; D gene: TRBD2; J gene: TRBJ2-3; CDR3 protein: CASSIGTSPDTQYF; CDR3 DNA: TGTGCCAGTAGTATCGGGACTAGCCCAGATACGCAGTATTTT
V gene: TRBV9; clone size: once; D gene: NA; J gene: TRBJ2-3; CDR3 protein: CASSSRRSGSTDTQYF; CDR3 DNA: TGTGCCAGCAGCTCAAGGAGGTCGGGGAGCACAGATACGCAGTATTTT
V gene: TRBV18; clone size: NA; D gene: NA; J gene: TRBJ2-7; CDR3 protein: CASSPPGLAMNYEQYF; CDR3 DNA: TGTGCCAGCTCACCACCGGGACTCGCGATGAACTACGAGCAGTACTTC